This T cell receptor beta chain was retrieved from a study of blood T cell repertoires in COVID-19. Overall study context: Material from acute and convalescent COVID-19 was sourced from the United States, Italy and Spain. In each case, the material was cDNA or gDNA derived from T cells, B-cell-depleted T cells, or PBMCs.

V lost 4 bases and J 7 bases, leaving 20 bases between the germline ends. CDR1 is SGHRS and CDR2 is YFSETQ in the germline V gene. The CDR3 has 16 residues. In the original processing: How many nucleated cells were present was estimated from reference gene primer amplification. Method: immunoSEQ multiplex PCR; TCRdb's copy keeps in-frame clones and lacks some. V, J and clone size were drawn from that table, and D and trimming were deduced from the DNA. In the table there are 37,000 or so clones, roughly 90% of which are singletons. This clonotype was sampled from a man aged 70-80 years with acute or convalescent COVID-19. The gene calls are TRBV5-1 and TRBJ2-2, with TRBD1 as a possible D gene (6 bases). Sequencing was performed on peripheral blood. CDR3: CASSTSGTRDIGELFF. CDR3 DNA sequence: TGCGCCAGCAGCACGTCCGGGACACGGGATATCGGGGAGCTGTTTTTT.